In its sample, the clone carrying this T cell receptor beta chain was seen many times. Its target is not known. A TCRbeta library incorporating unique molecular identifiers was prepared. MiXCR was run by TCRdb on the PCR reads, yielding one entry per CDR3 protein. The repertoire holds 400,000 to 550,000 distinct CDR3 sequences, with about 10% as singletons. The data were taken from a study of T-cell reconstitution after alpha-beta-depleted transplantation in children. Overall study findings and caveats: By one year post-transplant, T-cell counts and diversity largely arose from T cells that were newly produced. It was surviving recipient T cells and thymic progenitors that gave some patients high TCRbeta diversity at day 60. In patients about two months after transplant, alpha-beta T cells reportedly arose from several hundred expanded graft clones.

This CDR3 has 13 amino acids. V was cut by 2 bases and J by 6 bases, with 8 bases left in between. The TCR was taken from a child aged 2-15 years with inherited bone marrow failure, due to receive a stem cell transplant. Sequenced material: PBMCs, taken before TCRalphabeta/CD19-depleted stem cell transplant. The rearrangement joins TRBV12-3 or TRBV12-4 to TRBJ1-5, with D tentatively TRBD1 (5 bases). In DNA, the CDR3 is TGTGCCAGCAGTTTAACAGGTAGTCAGCCCCAGCATTTT. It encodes CASSLTGSQPQHF.